A selection of T cell receptor beta chains follows, all from one sample in a study of spatial heterogeneity in lung cancer. TCRdb passed the 5' RACE reads through MiXCR, listing each CDR3 protein once. The sample lists more than 3,000 distinct CDR3 sequences, approximately 4% occurring once. Sequenced here: lung tumor tissue, sampled at surgery. The source is a male donor with early-stage non-small cell lung cancer. Each CDR3 is given without its conserved first and last residue. Fields, in order: CDR3 protein, V gene, J gene, CDR3 length.

ASSLGQGFRTEAF	TRBV28	TRBJ1-1	13
SASPGLATDTQY	TRBV20-1	TRBJ2-3	12
SARAGTSGRDTQY	TRBV20-1	TRBJ2-3	13
ASSVEGQGINEQF	TRBV9	TRBJ2-1	13
ASSQAGTGSGNQPQH	TRBV4-2	TRBJ1-5	15
ASSLIGGDTEAF	TRBV12-3/TRBV12-4	TRBJ1-1	12
ASSYSTGELF	TRBV6-5	TRBJ2-2	10
ASSFNVGALHTEAF	TRBV5-6	TRBJ1-1	14
SGGQGPNQPQH	TRBV20-1	TRBJ1-5	11
ASGFRGRAAQETQY	TRBV28	TRBJ2-5	14
ASSLRQQDTQY	TRBV5-1	TRBJ2-3	11
ASSGRWDLNTEAF	TRBV19	TRBJ1-1	13
ASSPGGFGEQY	TRBV7-8	TRBJ2-7	11
ASSLGYGYT	TRBV11-3	TRBJ1-2	9
ASSLEYQPQH	TRBV7-2	TRBJ1-5	10
ATSRSLAGAKETQY	TRBV15	TRBJ2-5	14
ASKSGGAGDQPQH	TRBV12-3/TRBV12-4	TRBJ1-5	13
ASSLILRGLNTEAL	TRBV12-3/TRBV12-4	TRBJ1-1	14
ASSYSKDHTDTQY	TRBV6-5	TRBJ2-3	13
SARDWAGVADTQY	TRBV20-1	TRBJ2-3	13
ASSEAPPSGRATNEQF	TRBV6-1	TRBJ2-1	16
SASKNIQY	TRBV20-1	TRBJ2-4	8
ATSSGGSDGYT	TRBV15	TRBJ1-2	11
ASSPGTGKGNTEAF	TRBV5-4	TRBJ1-1	14
SARDPRGRGADTQY	TRBV20-1	TRBJ2-3	14
AISERASGANVLT	TRBV10-3	TRBJ2-6	13
ASSLERGSPLH	TRBV11-2	TRBJ1-6	11
ASSPRTENTGELF	TRBV28	TRBJ2-2	13
ASSLTSGVGYNEQF	TRBV5-1	TRBJ2-1	14
ASSLTRRDEQF	TRBV7-3	TRBJ2-1	11
ASSAQGLAGADTQY	TRBV9	TRBJ2-3	14
SAEPGQGPNTQY	TRBV20-1	TRBJ2-3	12
ASSDWGNEQF	TRBV25-1	TRBJ2-1	10
ASSGPGDEQF	TRBV7-3	TRBJ2-1	10
ASSLFRGPTEAF	TRBV11-1	TRBJ1-1	12
ASKDGVGEAF	TRBV27	TRBJ1-1	10
SARSWTSGQSTDTQY	TRBV20-1	TRBJ2-3	15
ASSFSRAGDREAF	TRBV12-3/TRBV12-4	TRBJ1-1	13
ASSYSLAGDTGELF	TRBV6-6	TRBJ2-2	14
SVWYTGELF	TRBV29-1	TRBJ2-2	9
ASSLGPTGISNQPQH	TRBV7-6	TRBJ1-5	15
ASSPFREGEQF	TRBV5-4	TRBJ2-1	11
ASSVDGSGRPGTGELF	TRBV9	TRBJ2-2	16
ASSPAGTGTYEQY	TRBV7-2	TRBJ2-7	13
ATSRGGGITDTQY	TRBV15	TRBJ2-3	13
ASSPGQEAYGYT	TRBV18	TRBJ1-2	12
SVVRGRVGEQF	TRBV29-1	TRBJ2-1	11
ASSLPRGPQH	TRBV28	TRBJ1-5	10
ASSASRISYEQY	TRBV7-8	TRBJ2-7	12
ASSQDPRGTEGTEAF	TRBV3-1	TRBJ1-1	15
ASKDRGYGYT	TRBV2	TRBJ1-2	10
ASSPWGKVTTSGANVLT	TRBV12-3/TRBV12-4	TRBJ2-6	17
ASSPGDGIYGYT	TRBV18	TRBJ1-2	12
ASSLRTSGAGELF	TRBV5-1	TRBJ2-2	13